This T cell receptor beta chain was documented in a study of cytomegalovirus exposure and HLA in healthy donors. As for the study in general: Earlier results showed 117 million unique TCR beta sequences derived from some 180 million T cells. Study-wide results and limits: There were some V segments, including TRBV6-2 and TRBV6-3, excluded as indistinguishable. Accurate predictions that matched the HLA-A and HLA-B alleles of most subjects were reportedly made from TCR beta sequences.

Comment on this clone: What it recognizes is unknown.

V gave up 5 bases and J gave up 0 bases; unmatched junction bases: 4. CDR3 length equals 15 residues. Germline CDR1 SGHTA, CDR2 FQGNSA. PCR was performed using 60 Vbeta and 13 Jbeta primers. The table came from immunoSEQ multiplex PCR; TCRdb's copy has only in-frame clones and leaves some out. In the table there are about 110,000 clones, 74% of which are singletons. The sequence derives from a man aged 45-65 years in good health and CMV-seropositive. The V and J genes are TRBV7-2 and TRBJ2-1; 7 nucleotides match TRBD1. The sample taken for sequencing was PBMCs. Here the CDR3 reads CASSLQGSSYNEQFF. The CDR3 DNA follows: TGTGCCAGCAGCCTACAGGGGAGCTCCTACAATGAGCAGTTCTTC.